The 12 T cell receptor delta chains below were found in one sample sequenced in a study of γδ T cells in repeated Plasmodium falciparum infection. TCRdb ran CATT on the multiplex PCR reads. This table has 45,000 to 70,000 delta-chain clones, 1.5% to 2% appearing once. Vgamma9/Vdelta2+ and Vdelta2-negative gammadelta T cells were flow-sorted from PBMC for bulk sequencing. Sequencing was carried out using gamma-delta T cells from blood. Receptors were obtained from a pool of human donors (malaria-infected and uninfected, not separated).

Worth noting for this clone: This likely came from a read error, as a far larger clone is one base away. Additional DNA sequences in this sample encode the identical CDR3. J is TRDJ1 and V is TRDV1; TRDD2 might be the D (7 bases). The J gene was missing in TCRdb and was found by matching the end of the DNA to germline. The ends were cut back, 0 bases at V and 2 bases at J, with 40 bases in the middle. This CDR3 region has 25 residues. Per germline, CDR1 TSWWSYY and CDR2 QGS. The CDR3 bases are TGTGCTCTTGGGGAACTACAAAGGTACGTCTTCCTAGCTCCCACTGGGAACTATACTACCGATAAACTCATCTTT. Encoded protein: CALGELQRYVFLAPTGNYTTDKLIF.

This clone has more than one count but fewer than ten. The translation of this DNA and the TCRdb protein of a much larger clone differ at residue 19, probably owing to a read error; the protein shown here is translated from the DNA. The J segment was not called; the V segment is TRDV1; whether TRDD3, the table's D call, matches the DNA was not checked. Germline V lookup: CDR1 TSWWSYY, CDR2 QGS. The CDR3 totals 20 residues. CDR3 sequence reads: CALGATALPHETGGITELTF. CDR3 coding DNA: TGTGCTCTTGGGGCGACGGCTCTCCCTCACGAAACTGGGGGGATAACAGAACTCACCTTT.

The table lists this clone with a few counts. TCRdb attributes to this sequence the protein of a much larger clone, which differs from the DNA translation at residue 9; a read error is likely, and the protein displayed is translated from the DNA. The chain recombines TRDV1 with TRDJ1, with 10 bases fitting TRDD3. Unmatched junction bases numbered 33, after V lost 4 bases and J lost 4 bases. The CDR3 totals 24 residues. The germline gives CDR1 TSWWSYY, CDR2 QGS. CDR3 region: CALGVNHREPQLGWGILNHDKLIF. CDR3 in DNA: TGTGCTCTTGGGGTAAACCATAGGGAGCCTCAACTGGGCTGGGGGATATTAAATCACGATAAACTCATCTTT.

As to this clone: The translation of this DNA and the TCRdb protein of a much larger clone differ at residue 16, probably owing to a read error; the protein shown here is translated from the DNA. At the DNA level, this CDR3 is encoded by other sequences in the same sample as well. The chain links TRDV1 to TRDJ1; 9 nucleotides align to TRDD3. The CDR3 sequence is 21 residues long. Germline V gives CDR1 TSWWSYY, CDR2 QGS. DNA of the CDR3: TGTGCTCTTGGGGAACGGCCCTTTTTCCCACTTTTACTGGGGGACGCCGACAAACTCATCTTT. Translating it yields CALGERPFFPLLLGDADKLIF.

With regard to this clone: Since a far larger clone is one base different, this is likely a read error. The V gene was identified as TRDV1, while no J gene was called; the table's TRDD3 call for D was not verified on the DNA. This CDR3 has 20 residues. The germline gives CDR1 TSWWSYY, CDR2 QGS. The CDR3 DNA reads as TGTGCTCTTGGGGTCAAGTACTGGGGGATCCCTCCTCCTGGCCCCGATAAACTCATCTTC. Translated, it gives CALGVKYWGIPPPGPDKLIF.

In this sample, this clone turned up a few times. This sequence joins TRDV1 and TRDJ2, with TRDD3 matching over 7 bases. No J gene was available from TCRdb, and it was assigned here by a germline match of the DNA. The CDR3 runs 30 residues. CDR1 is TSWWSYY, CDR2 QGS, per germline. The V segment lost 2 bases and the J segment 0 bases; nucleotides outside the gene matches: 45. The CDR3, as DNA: TGTGCTCTTGGGGAAACTTGGAGCTTTCCAACGGACGCGGTACTGGGGTTCCGTCCCGCCCCTACTACTTTGACAGCACAACTCTTCTTT. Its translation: CALGETWSFPTDAVLGFRPAPTTLTAQLFF.

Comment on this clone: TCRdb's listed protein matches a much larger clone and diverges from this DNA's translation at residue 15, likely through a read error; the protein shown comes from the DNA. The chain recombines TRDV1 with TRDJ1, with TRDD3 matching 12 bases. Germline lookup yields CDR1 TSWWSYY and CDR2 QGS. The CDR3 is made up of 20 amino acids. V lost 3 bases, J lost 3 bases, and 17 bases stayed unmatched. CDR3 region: CALGDPPPTGGYLYADKLIF. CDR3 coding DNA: TGTGCTCTTGGGGACCCCCCACCCACTGGGGGATACCTGTACGCCGATAAACTCATCTTT.

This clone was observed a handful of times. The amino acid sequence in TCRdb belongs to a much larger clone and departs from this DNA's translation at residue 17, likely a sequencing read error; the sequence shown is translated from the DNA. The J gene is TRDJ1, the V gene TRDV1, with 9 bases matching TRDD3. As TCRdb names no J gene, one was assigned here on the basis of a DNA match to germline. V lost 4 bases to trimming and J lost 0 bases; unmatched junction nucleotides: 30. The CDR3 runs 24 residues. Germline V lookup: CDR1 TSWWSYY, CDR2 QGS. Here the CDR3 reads CALGAQNVIPEPGDTSEYTDKLIF. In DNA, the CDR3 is TGTGCTCTTGGGGCCCAAAACGTAATTCCTGAGCCGGGGGATACTAGTGAGTACACCGATAAACTCATCTTT.

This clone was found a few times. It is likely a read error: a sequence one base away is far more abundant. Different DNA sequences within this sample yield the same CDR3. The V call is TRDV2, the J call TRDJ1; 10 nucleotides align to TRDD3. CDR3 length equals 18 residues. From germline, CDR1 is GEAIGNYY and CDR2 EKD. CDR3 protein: CACDTSTGGFEGTDKLIF. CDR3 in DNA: TGTGCCTGCGACACCTCTACTGGGGGATTCGAGGGCACCGATAAACTCATCTTT.

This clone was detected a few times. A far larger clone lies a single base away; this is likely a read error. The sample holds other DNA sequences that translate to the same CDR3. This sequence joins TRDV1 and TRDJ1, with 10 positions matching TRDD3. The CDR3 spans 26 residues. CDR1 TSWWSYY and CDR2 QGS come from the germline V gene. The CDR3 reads CALGELGVKGFSTGGFSHLYTDKLIF. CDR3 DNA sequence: TGTGCCCTTGGGGAACTAGGAGTCAAAGGCTTTTCGACTGGGGGATTCTCACACCTGTACACCGATAAACTCATCTTT.

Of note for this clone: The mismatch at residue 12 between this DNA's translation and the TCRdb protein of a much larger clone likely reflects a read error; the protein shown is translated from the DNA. The CDR3 loop is CALGEAYTDKLTF. CDR3 coding DNA: TGTGCTCTTGGGGAAGCCTACACCGATAAACTCACCTTT. V usage is TRDV1 and J usage is TRDJ1; tentative D call: TRDD2 (5 bases). The CDR3 is made up of 13 amino acids. From germline, CDR1 is TSWWSYY and CDR2 QGS.

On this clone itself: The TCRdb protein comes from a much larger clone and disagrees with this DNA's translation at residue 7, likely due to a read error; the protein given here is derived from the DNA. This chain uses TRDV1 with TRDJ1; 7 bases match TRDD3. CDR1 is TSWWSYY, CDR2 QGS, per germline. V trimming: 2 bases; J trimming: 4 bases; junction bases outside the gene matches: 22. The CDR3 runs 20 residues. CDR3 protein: CALGEYGMGDEVTPFDKLIF. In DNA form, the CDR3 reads TGTGCTCTTGGGGAATACGGGATGGGGGACGAAGTAACACCCTTCGATAAACTCATCTTT.